This is a list of T cell receptor beta chains from one sample in a study of cytotoxic CD8 clonotypes in ibrutinib-treated CLL. Generated by immunoSEQ multiplex PCR, the TCRdb table keeps only in-frame clones and is missing some. The sample shows fewer than 300,000 clones, around 77% of them seen only once. Sequenced material: PBMCs, taken at disease progression, from a patient treated with ibrutinib. These receptors were obtained from a human donor with chronic lymphocytic leukemia. The CDR3 runs from the conserved cysteine through the conserved F or W. The D gene is left open where the match is weak. Size values are once, few and many counts, or a class for expanded clones, and some rows have none.

>TRBV7-3|TRBJ2-3|.|13|.
TGTGCCAGCAGCTTAAGCCCGTCAGATACGCAGTATTTT
CASSLSPSDTQYF
>TRBV28|TRBJ1-2|.|13|.
TGTGCCAGCAGTTTATGGGGGGCAAGTGGCTACACCTTC
CASSLWGASGYTF
>TRBV27|TRBJ1-5|.|17|TRBD1
TGTGCCAGCAGTCCTCGACAGGGGCGTTGGGGCAATCAGCCCCAGCATTTT
CASSPRQGRWGNQPQHF
>TRBV18|TRBJ1-5|few|15|.
TGTGCCAGCTCACCACAAACAGATAGCAATCAGCCCCAGCATTTT
CASSPQTDSNQPQHF
>TRBV7-2|TRBJ2-3|.|14|.
TGTGCCAGCAGCTTAGCGCAGAGCACAGATACGCAGTATTTT
CASSLAQSTDTQYF
>TRBV28|TRBJ2-3|.|13|.
TGTGCCAGCAGTTTTACCCCACGGGATACGCAGTATTTT
CASSFTPRDTQYF
>TRBV29-1|TRBJ2-3|.|12|TRBD2
TGCGCGATTAGCGGGAGCACAGATACGCAGTATTTT
CAISGSTDTQYF
>TRBV7-3|TRBJ2-1|.|18|TRBD2
TGTGCCAGCAGCTTAACTTCGTTACTAGCGGGGCACTACAATGAGCAGTTCTTC
CASSLTSLLAGHYNEQFF
>TRBV6-5|TRBJ1-4|few|15|.
TGTGCCAGCAGTCCTCTCGGGGGCAGACATGAAAAACTGTTTTTT
CASSPLGGRHEKLFF
>TRBV5-4|TRBJ1-2|.|13|.
TGTGCCAGCAGCTTCGACAGAACCAATGGCTACACCTTC
CASSFDRTNGYTF
>TRBV5-1|TRBJ2-5|few|12|.
TGCGCCAGCAGCTTAAAGGGGGAGACCCAGTACTTC
CASSLKGETQYF
>TRBV5-8|TRBJ1-1|.|15|.
TGTGCCAGCAGCTTGGGTGCAGGGATGAACACTGAAGCTTTCTTT
CASSLGAGMNTEAFF
>TRBV10-3|TRBJ1-1|.|12|.
TGTGCCATCAGTGAAGGCCGAACTGAAGCTTTCTTT
CAISEGRTEAFF
>TRBV29-1|TRBJ2-7|.|13|.
TGCAGCGTTGAAGACGGACCTCTCTACGAGCAGTACTTC
CSVEDGPLYEQYF
>TRBV29-1|TRBJ2-5|.|15|TRBD2
TGCAGCCTCGGGACTAGCGGGACGAGCGGGGAGACCCAGTACTTC
CSLGTSGTSGETQYF
>TRBV5-1|TRBJ1-2|.|13|.
TGCGCCAGTCGTCCGGGACTCAGCTATGGCTACACCTTC
CASRPGLSYGYTF
>TRBV6-6|TRBJ2-5|.|13|.
TGTGCCAGCAGCCAACAGGGAGGAGAGACCCAGTACTTC
CASSQQGGETQYF
>TRBV7-6|TRBJ1-3|.|11|.
TGTGCCAGCAGATCTGGAAACACCATATATTTT
CASRSGNTIYF